This T cell receptor (beta chain) is drawn from a study of blood T cells in healthy people across ages. Then a second PCR, running about 6 to 11 cycles, was carried out with a sample-barcoded 5' primer and a J-beta primer mix. Each CDR3 protein is one row after TCRdb ran MiXCR on the 5' RACE reads. The table has over 300,000 distinct CDR3 sequences, approximately 47% seen once. With respect to this clonotype: The antigen remains undetermined.

General study results and limits: Those diversity estimates obtained from one million T cells were thought to be underestimates.

Ranging in age from about 6 to 90, the donors were healthy Caucasian individuals from Russia. No fewer than 7 million PBMCs went into each sample. The CDR3 contains 17 residues. Trimming took 2 bases from V and 0 from J, leaving 14 bases between them. Looked up from germline, CDR1 is SEHNR and CDR2 is FQNEAQ (reference sequence). This chain links TRBV7-9 with TRBJ1-5; a possible D gene is TRBD1 (5 bases). The sequenced sample was blood. The clonotype was recovered from a man aged 55 to 70 in good health. CDR3 loop: CASSLSFGAISNQPQHF. CDR3 in DNA: TGTGCCAGCAGCTTAAGTTTCGGGGCTATTAGCAATCAGCCCCAGCATTTT.